The 21 T cell receptor beta chains listed next were all sequenced from one sample in a study of cytomegalovirus exposure and HLA in healthy donors. This PCR relied on a set of 60 Vbeta primers and 13 Jbeta primers. Here immunoSEQ multiplex PCR was the method, and the copy in TCRdb shows in-frame clones only, minus some. The data contain about 38,000 clones, approximately 66% of them singletons. Material for sequencing was PBMCs. The source of these receptors is a man in his fifties in good health and CMV-seropositive.

In this sample, this clone turned up once. The rearrangement uses TRBV4-3 and TRBJ2-4; the D gene is possibly TRBD1 (5 bases). V dropped 1 base and J dropped 5 bases, with 15 bases sitting between them. CDR1 LGHNA and CDR2 YSLEER come from the germline V gene. The CDR3 contains 16 residues. The chain's CDR3 is CASSQVAQGIQNIQYF. The CDR3, as DNA: TGCGCCAGCAGCCAAGTGGCGCAGGGCATCCAAAACATTCAGTACTTC.

The chain has TRBV18 and TRBJ2-3; TRBD2 agrees at 7 bases. CDR1 is KGHSH, CDR2 LQKENI, per germline. J gave up 3 bases and V 3 bases, and 3 bases lay outside the gene matches. The CDR3 runs 14 residues. This chain's CDR3 is CASSPREETDTQYF. The CDR3 coding sequence is TGTGCCAGCTCACCTCGGGAGGAGACAGATACGCAGTATTTT.

The rearrangement links TRBV19 to TRBJ2-7, with 8 bases fitting TRBD1. The germline gives CDR1 LNHDA, CDR2 SQIVND (reference sequence). The CDR3 runs 13 residues. Trimming at V came to 4 bases and at J to 3 bases, leaving 2 bases not matched to a gene. The CDR3 spells CASSTGQGYEQYF. CDR3 bases: TGTGCCAGTAGTACAGGACAGGGCTACGAGCAGTACTTC.

The rearrangement joins TRBV9 to TRBJ2-1; D is ambiguous. Germline V gives CDR1 SGDLS, CDR2 YYNGEE. The ends were cut back, 1 base at V and 0 bases at J, with 5 bases in the middle. The CDR3 totals 14 residues. Here the CDR3 reads CASSVSSSYNEQFF. The CDR3, as DNA: TGTGCCAGCAGCGTATCTAGCTCCTACAATGAGCAGTTCTTC.

The V and J genes are TRBV18 and TRBJ1-2, with D perhaps TRBD1 (6 bases). Germline V gene data show CDR1 as KGHSH and CDR2 as LQKENI. CDR3 length equals 15 residues. Trimming pared 1 base from V and 6 bases from J, leaving 15 bases between. CDR3 protein: CASSPQKTGMDGYTF. Written as DNA, the CDR3 is TGTGCCAGCTCACCACAGAAAACAGGGATGGATGGCTACACCTTC.

This clone was seen only a few times. The rearrangement links TRBV18 to TRBJ1-1; 9 positions match TRBD1. CDR3 size: 16 residues. The junction had 11 bases not matched to a gene; V was cut back by 3 bases and J by 6 bases. In germline, CDR1 is KGHSH, CDR2 LQKENI. The CDR3 sequence is CASSPRQGEMGSEAFF. CDR3 DNA: TGTGCCAGCTCACCCAGACAGGGGGAAATGGGGTCTGAAGCTTTCTTT.

V gene TRBV7-2 combines with J gene TRBJ1-5, with D perhaps matching TRBD1 (6 bases). V lost 5 bases, J lost 1 base, and 15 bases lay in between. Germline loops: CDR1 SGHTA, CDR2 FQGNSA. The CDR3 spans 16 residues. The CDR3 spells CASSPRPRGSNQPQHF. CDR3 DNA: TGTGCCAGCAGCCCACGCCCCAGGGGCAGCAATCAGCCCCAGCATTTT. The variable domain in full, with the rest retrieved from reference TRBV7-2 and TRBJ1-5, is GAGVSQSPSNKVTEKGKDVELRCDPISGHTALYWYRQSLGQGLEFLIYFQGNSAPDKSGLPSDRFSAERTGGSVSTLTIQRTQQEDSAVYLCASSPRPRGSNQPQHFGDGTRLSIL.

The chain employs TRBV4-1 and TRBJ2-3, with D uncertain. The CDR3 runs 15 residues. Germline-derived CDR1 and CDR2 are MGHRA and YSYEKL. The V gene lost 1 base and the J gene lost 7 bases, with 15 bases spanning the gap. CDR3 residues: CASSQGDRVLNTQYF. CDR3 coding DNA: TGCGCCAGCAGCCAAGGAGACCGGGTCCTCAATACGCAGTATTTT.

The chain is built from TRBV28 and TRBJ1-5, with TRBD1 identical over 8 bases. Trimming removed 5 bases from V and 0 bases from J; junction bases left unmatched: 6. Germline CDR1 and CDR2: MDHEN and SYDVKM. The CDR3 has 16 amino acids. The CDR3 sequence is CASSQGQAPSNQPQHF. The CDR3 region has the DNA TGTGCCAGCAGTCAGGGACAGGCCCCTAGCAATCAGCCCCAGCATTTT.

This chain uses TRBV30 with TRBJ2-1, with TRBD2 as a possible D gene (6 bases). Germline CDR1 is GTSNPN and CDR2 is SVGIG (reference sequence). Trimming removed 0 bases from V and 3 bases from J, with 9 bases in between. The CDR3 consists of 14 residues. CDR3 in amino acids: CAWSVQAGYNEQFF. CDR3 coding DNA: TGTGCCTGGAGTGTACAAGCGGGCTACAATGAGCAGTTCTTC.

The chain recombines TRBV6-6 with TRBJ1-2, with 9 bases fitting TRBD1. V gave up 6 bases and J gave up 7 bases; unmatched junction bases: 3. CDR1 and CDR2 from the germline V gene are MNHNY and SVGAGI (reference sequence). This CDR3 is 12 amino acids long. CDR3 sequence: CASRRDRAGYTF. CDR3 sequence (DNA): TGTGCCAGCAGAAGGGACAGGGCTGGCTACACCTTC.

Only a few counts were recorded for this clone. This chain joins TRBV6-1 and TRBJ2-7, with 8 nucleotides matching TRBD1. V was pared by 4 bases and J by 6 bases, with 5 bases of the junction left unmatched. The CDR3 covers 13 residues. Per the germline V gene, CDR1 is MNHNS and CDR2 is SASEGT. Written as DNA, the CDR3 is TGTGCCAGCAGTGGAGGGACAGGAGTCGAGCAGTACTTC. Amino acid sequence: CASSGGTGVEQYF.

This clone was observed a handful of times. CDR3 sequence reads: CASSLRGQGNSPLHF. CDR3 DNA: TGTGCCAGCAGCTTAAGGGGACAGGGAAATTCACCCCTCCACTTT. The J gene is TRBJ1-6, the V gene TRBV13; TRBD1 aligns across 9 bases. The V segment lost 2 bases and the J segment 7 bases; nucleotides outside the gene matches: 3. This CDR3 region has 15 residues. The V gene's germline CDR1 is PRHDT and CDR2 FYEKMQ (reference sequence). The whole variable domain, remainder taken from reference TRBV13 and TRBJ1-6, is AAGVIQSPRHLIKEKRETATLKCYPIPRHDTVYWYQQGPGQDPQFLISFYEKMQSDKGSIPDRFSAQQFSDYHSELNMSSLELGDSALYFCASSLRGQGNSPLHFGNGTRLTVT.

This clone has a single count. The V call is TRBV27, the J call TRBJ1-1; D perhaps matches TRBD1 (5 bases). This CDR3 comprises 14 residues. Trimming stripped 2 bases from V and 5 bases from J, with 12 bases between. Germline CDR1 and CDR2: MNHEY and SMNVEV (reference sequence). CDR3 region: CASSLAQGRTEAFF. In nucleotides, the CDR3 is TGTGCCAGCAGTTTAGCCCAGGGTCGGACTGAAGCTTTCTTT.

This clone was seen once. The rearrangement joins TRBV6-1 to TRBJ1-2; D is possibly TRBD1 (5 bases). Germline lookup yields CDR1 MNHNS and CDR2 SASEGT. The CDR3 is made up of 13 amino acids. V lost 7 bases and J lost 1, with 10 bases in between. The CDR3 DNA sequence: TGTGCCAGCAAGGGGCTGGATAACTATGGCTACACCTTC. It codes for CASKGLDNYGYTF.

This clone was counted only a few times. J is TRBJ1-1 and V is TRBV19; a possible D gene is TRBD1 (6 bases). The CDR3 length is 16 residues. Germline CDR1 LNHDA, CDR2 SQIVND (reference sequence). V gave up 6 bases and J gave up 2 bases, with 19 bases separating them. The CDR3 region has the DNA TGTGCCAGTAGACGGACAGAGAGCATAGCTAACACTGAAGCTTTCTTT. This translates into CASRRTESIANTEAFF.

This clone was observed a single time. The chain is built from TRBV7-9 and TRBJ1-1, with 7 nucleotides matching TRBD1. From germline, CDR1 is SEHNR and CDR2 FQNEAQ (reference sequence). J lost 5 bases, V lost 0 bases, and 6 bases had no gene match. The CDR3 extends over 15 amino acids. CDR3 protein: CASSLARGQRTEAFF. The CDR3 DNA reads TGTGCCAGCAGCTTAGCGAGGGGGCAGAGGACTGAAGCTTTCTTT.

Here the CDR3 DNA reads TGCGCCAGCAGCCAATCTGGACACCAGAACTATGGCTACACCTTC. Its protein is CASSQSGHQNYGYTF. The rearrangement links TRBV4-3 to TRBJ1-2; D might be TRBD1 (5 bases). Trimming stripped 2 bases from V and 2 bases from J, with 12 bases between. The length of the CDR3 is 15 residues. The germline V gene has CDR1 LGHNA and CDR2 YSLEER.

The gene calls are TRBV7-9 and TRBJ2-5, with 7 bases fitting TRBD1. This CDR3 is 15 amino acids long. CDR1 and CDR2 (germline): SEHNR, FQNEAQ (reference sequence). V lost 4 bases and J lost 5; bases outside the gene matches: 10. CDR3 in DNA: TGTGCCAGCAGCTCTAACCGGGGCAGGGGGGAGACCCAGTACTTC. This codes for CASSSNRGRGETQYF.

The chain employs TRBV7-2 and TRBJ1-5, with 7 bases lining up with TRBD1. The CDR3 is 17 residues long. The junction had 10 bases not matched to a gene; V was cut back by 5 bases and J by 0 bases. Looked up from germline, CDR1 is SGHTA and CDR2 is FQGNSA. In DNA, the CDR3 is TGTGCCAGCAGCGAGAGGGACAGATCGGATAGCAATCAGCCCCAGCATTTT. Amino acids: CASSERDRSDSNQPQHF.

This chain joins TRBV25-1 and TRBJ1-2; weak D call: TRBD1 (5 bases). Germline lookup yields CDR1 MGHDK and CDR2 SYGVNS. Trimming shortened V by 3 bases and J by 8 bases, and 13 bases separated the two germline ends. There are 13 residues in the CDR3. The CDR3 region is CASSEAGPGGYTF. The DNA of the CDR3 is TGTGCCAGCAGTGAGGCAGGGCCAGGGGGCTACACCTTC.